This T cell receptor beta chain appears in the sequencing data of a study of persistence of HIV-infected CD4 T cells. Study overall: CD4+ T cells responding to CMV or HIV-1 Gag were isolated. Up to roughly 200 mL blood was drawn at multiple time points; a couple of donors had single-time leukapheresis.

Concerning this clone itself: What it recognizes is unknown.

The libraries were made with immunoSEQ version 4 in survey mode. Sequenced by immunoSEQ multiplex PCR; TCRdb stores in-frame clones only, minus some. The profile shows 64,000 or so clones, less than 85% of them singletons. Cells were stimulated with overlapping HIV-1 Gag 15-mer peptides. Memory cells lacking CD40L and CD69 with high CD45RO were sorted. Undetectable plasma HIV-1 RNA below 50 copies/mL lasted at least 4 years. The receptor was isolated from an adult man with HIV who was CMV-seropositive. The source material was CD4+ T cells sorted from PBMCs after approximately 19-hour stimulation, sampled from a patient who received antiretroviral therapy.

The CDR3 here is CAISERGGLVGYTF. The CDR3 DNA sequence: TGTGCCATCAGTGAACGAGGGGGGCTTGTTGGCTACACCTTC. The V call is TRBV10-3, the J call TRBJ1-2; weak D call: TRBD1 (6 bases). The V gene's germline CDR1 is ENHRY and CDR2 SYGVKD. CDR3 length equals 14 residues. Trimming took off 3 bases at V and 7 bases at J, with 15 bases between the two ends.